These 24 T cell receptor beta chains came from one sample sequenced in a study of T cells in Graves' hyperthyroidism and ophthalmopathy. Amplification targeted TCR beta CDR3 regions from RNA transcripts. TCR CDR3 underwent first-round RT-PCR with the HTBI primer set. Via MiXCR, TCRdb re-called the multiplex PCR reads, giving one row per CDR3 protein. The table lists hundreds of thousands of distinct CDR3 sequences, under 15% of them singletons. Sequencing was carried out using blood. Receptor source: a man aged 18 to 35 with Graves' ophthalmopathy.

This clonotype turned up a few times. V and J are TRBV5-1 and TRBJ2-5; 11 positions agree with TRBD2. Trimming took 4 bases from V and 6 from J; bases not matched to a gene: 11. The germline gives CDR1 SGHRS, CDR2 YFSETQ. This CDR3 has 16 residues. CDR3 coding DNA: TGCGCCAGCAGCGGAGGAGGTAGCGGGAGGGCCAAGACCCAGTACTTC. This gives the protein CASSGGGSGRAKTQYF.

This clonotype was seen repeatedly, ten times or more. The CDR3 reads CASSVLSGNTIYF. The DNA of the CDR3 is TGTGCCAGCAGTGTACTCTCTGGAAACACCATATATTTT. This sequence joins TRBV2 and TRBJ1-3; D is undetermined. CDR3 length: 13 residues. CDR1 is SNHLY and CDR2 is FYNNEI in the germline V gene. With 4 bases removed from V and 0 bases from J, the gap between germline ends came to 4 bases.

This clonotype was found many times. The chain couples TRBV6-1 to TRBJ2-1; D call uncertain. Germline lookup yields CDR1 MNHNS and CDR2 SASEGT. The CDR3 is 13 amino acids. Trimming pared 7 bases from V and 5 bases from J, leaving 12 bases between. For the CDR3, the DNA is TGTGCCAGCATAAACCCTGGGGACAATGAGCAGTTCTTC. This codes for CASINPGDNEQFF.

The V call is TRBV20-1, the J call TRBJ2-7; TRBD2 might be the D (5 bases). The CDR3 consists of 14 residues. Germline V gene sequence: CDR1 DFQATT, CDR2 SNEGSKA (reference sequence). V lost 6 bases and J 3 bases, leaving 18 bases between the germline ends. CDR3 DNA: TGCAGTGCCAGACCCCCGGTCGGGGACTACGAGCAGTACTTC. It yields the protein CSARPPVGDYEQYF.

This clonotype was counted many times. V and J are TRBV12-3 or TRBV12-4 and TRBJ2-7; possible D gene TRBD1, 5 bases. The V end was cut by 7 bases, the J end by 4 bases, with 14 bases between. CDR3 size: 13 residues. CDR3 sequence: CASTPGHFYEQYF. In DNA, the CDR3 is TGTGCCAGCACGCCCGGACACTTTTACGAGCAGTACTTC.

In this sample, this clonotype turned up many times. The V call is TRBV7-9, the J call TRBJ2-3; the D call may be TRBD1 or TRBD2 (5 bases each). Per germline, CDR1 SEHNR and CDR2 FQNEAQ (reference sequence). This CDR3 is 15 amino acids long. V lost 3 bases, J lost 4 bases, and 14 bases lay in between. In DNA, the CDR3 is TGTGCCAGCAGCTTTACGGGGAAGGGGCCAGATACGCAGTATTTT. Translating gives CASSFTGKGPDTQYF.

The sample holds many counts of this clonotype. The J gene is TRBJ2-1, the V gene TRBV5-1; D is perhaps TRBD2 (6 bases). The CDR3 has 14 residues. Germline CDR1 and CDR2: SGHRS and YFSETQ. With 2 bases removed from V and 7 bases from J, the gap between germline ends came to 13 bases. CDR3 coding DNA: TGCGCCAGCAGCTTAGGCGGGGAGAATAATGAGCAGTTCTTC. This codes for CASSLGGENNEQFF. Using reference TRBV5-1 and TRBJ2-1 for the parts outside the CDR3, the full variable domain is KAGVTQTPRYLIKTRGQQVTLSCSPISGHRSVSWYQQTPGQGLQFLFEYFSETQRNKGNFPGRFSGRQFSNSRSEMNVSTLELGDSALYLCASSLGGENNEQFFGPGTRLTVL.

This clonotype was detected only a few times. The rearrangement links TRBV19 to TRBJ2-2; D is ambiguous. V lost 3 bases and J lost 8, with 10 bases in between. This CDR3 is built from 13 residues. Looked up from germline, CDR1 is LNHDA and CDR2 is SQIVND (reference sequence). The CDR3 DNA is TGTGCCAGTAGTATTGAACTGGCTGGGGAGCTGTTTTTT. This sequence encodes CASSIELAGELFF.

The chain employs TRBV11-2 and TRBJ2-3; 8 bases are a match to TRBD2. Germline V gene sequence: CDR1 SGHAT, CDR2 FQNNGV. Trimming cost V 1 base and J 11 bases; bases outside gene matches: 8. The CDR3 covers 14 residues. The CDR3 DNA follows: TGTGCCAGCAGCTTAGCGGGGGGGCTTGAACTGCAGTATTTT. Protein product: CASSLAGGLELQYF.

This clonotype was recorded many times. This chain joins TRBV11-2 and TRBJ2-7; D ambiguous. With 2 bases removed from V and 5 bases from J, the gap between germline ends came to 7 bases. The CDR3 sequence is 12 residues long. The germline V gene encodes CDR1 SGHAT and CDR2 FQNNGV. The DNA for the CDR3 is TGTGCCAGCAGCTTATATGGGGACGAGCAGTACTTC. Its translation: CASSLYGDEQYF.

The gene calls are TRBV13 and TRBJ2-4; maybe TRBD1 (7 bases). This CDR3 has 16 residues. Per germline, CDR1 PRHDT and CDR2 FYEKMQ (reference sequence). V lost 6 bases to trimming and J lost 1 base, with 16 bases between them. The CDR3, as DNA: TGTGCCAGCAGTTCTCAGGGGGGTAAGGCCAAAAACATTCAGTACTTC. It codes for CASSSQGGKAKNIQYF. Full variable domain (missing parts from reference TRBV13 and TRBJ2-4): AAGVIQSPRHLIKEKRETATLKCYPIPRHDTVYWYQQGPGQDPQFLISFYEKMQSDKGSIPDRFSAQQFSDYHSELNMSSLELGDSALYFCASSSQGGKAKNIQYFGAGTRLSVL.

This clonotype was detected ten times or more. The chain is built from TRBV2 and TRBJ1-2, with a weak D call TRBD1 (6 bases). Germline V lookup: CDR1 SNHLY, CDR2 FYNNEI. V was pared by 2 bases and J by 7 bases, with 14 bases between. This CDR3 is built from 14 residues. CDR3 in amino acids: CASSERGASVGYTF. The CDR3 bases are TGTGCCAGCAGTGAAAGGGGGGCGTCAGTTGGCTACACCTTC.

This clonotype was observed many times. The chain carries TRBV6-2 or TRBV6-3 and TRBJ2-3, with TRBD1 identical over 10 bases. The V gene end was trimmed by 6 bases and the J gene end by 4 bases; junction bases not matched to a gene: 4. Germline CDR1 MNHEY, CDR2 SVGEGT. The CDR3 spans 14 residues. In DNA form, the CDR3 reads TGTGCCAGCAGAGCGACAGGGGGCGCAGATACGCAGTATTTT. It is translated as CASRATGGADTQYF.

This clonotype was detected a few times. This chain uses TRBV20-1 with TRBJ1-5, with 10 bases fitting TRBD1. V lost 0 bases, J lost 4 bases, and 3 bases stayed unmatched. This CDR3 contains 15 residues. Germline-derived CDR1 and CDR2 are DFQATT and SNEGSKA (reference sequence). In DNA, the CDR3 is TGCAGTGCTAGAGATGGGGACAGGGGTAATCAGCCCCAGCATTTT. It codes for CSARDGDRGNQPQHF.

Regarding this clonotype: Just one base apart from a much larger clone, this may be a read error. The rearrangement links TRBV3-1 to TRBJ2-1; 9 positions agree with TRBD1. The CDR3 totals 15 residues. Germline assignment: CDR1 LGHDT and CDR2 YNNKEL (reference sequence). The CDR3 bases are TGTGCCAGCAGTGGATCCGGGACAGGGCCCCATGAGCAGCTCTTC. Its translation: CASSGSGTGPHEQLF.

There are many counts of this clonotype. The chain combines TRBV28 with TRBJ2-7; no definite D call. Trimming removed 2 bases from V and 5 bases from J, with 13 bases in between. Germline V CDR1 and CDR2: MDHEN, SYDVKM. CDR3 size: 14 residues. CDR3: CASSLVQTRNEQYF. CDR3 nucleotides: TGTGCCAGCAGTTTAGTACAGACCCGGAACGAGCAGTACTTC.

In this sample, this clonotype turned up many times. The V gene is TRBV20-1, the J gene TRBJ1-1, with D unresolved. Per the germline V gene, CDR1 is DFQATT and CDR2 is SNEGSKA (reference sequence). CDR3 length: 12 residues. The V end lost 6 bases, the J end lost 3 bases, and 11 bases lay between the germline ends. CDR3 DNA: TGCAGTGCCCCCACACCGGACACTGAAGCTTTCTTT. This encodes CSAPTPDTEAFF.

The sample holds a few counts of this clonotype. V usage is TRBV4-1 and J usage is TRBJ2-7, with D uncertain. The germline V and J ends were trimmed by 4 bases and 2 bases, with 9 bases remaining between them. Germline CDR1 MGHRA, CDR2 YSYEKL. This CDR3 has 13 amino acids. CDR3 loop: CASSRGVAYEQYF. The CDR3 DNA follows: TGCGCCAGCAGCCGCGGCGTTGCCTACGAGCAGTACTTC.

This clonotype was counted many times. The chain has TRBV6-2 or TRBV6-3 and TRBJ2-7; tentatively, D is TRBD2 (5 bases). Germline-derived CDR1 and CDR2 are MNHEY and SVGEGT. This CDR3 spans 11 amino acids. V dropped 7 bases and J dropped 6 bases, with 10 bases sitting between them. CDR3 loop: CASTIAGEQYF. Written as DNA, the CDR3 is TGTGCCAGCACTATCGCGGGCGAGCAGTACTTC.

This clonotype turned up a few times. V gene TRBV11-3 combines with J gene TRBJ2-6; TRBD2 matches at 7 bases. Germline V gene data show CDR1 as SGHNT and CDR2 as YENEEA. V shed 1 base and J 2 bases; nucleotides not matched to a gene: 2. This CDR3 region has 16 residues. CDR3 in DNA: TGTGCCAGCAGCTTAGGGGGAGGGGCTGGGGCCAACGTCCTGACTTTC. As protein: CASSLGGGAGANVLTF.

Only a few counts were recorded for this clonotype. Since a much larger clone is just one base distant, this may be a read error. V gene TRBV11-2 combines with J gene TRBJ2-5; unclear D gene. CDR1 SGHAT and CDR2 FQNNGV come from the germline V gene. V was cut by 5 bases and J by 1 base, with 11 bases left in between. CDR3 size: 14 residues. CDR3 DNA: TGTGCCAGCAGCCGCAATTTCCCCCAAGAGACCCAGTACTTC. Translating gives CASSRNFPQETQYF.

The chain combines TRBV6-1 with TRBJ2-5, with D possibly TRBD2 on 5 matching bases. The CDR3 is 13 amino acids. Germline V gene sequence: CDR1 MNHNS, CDR2 SASEGT. V was clipped by 7 bases and J by 5 bases, with 14 bases between them. CDR3 sequence: CASTRARGETQYF. In DNA, the CDR3 is TGTGCCAGCACGAGGGCCAGAGGGGAGACCCAGTACTTC.

This clonotype was observed a handful of times. V is TRBV6-6 and J is TRBJ2-1, with 7 bases lining up with TRBD1. Trimming took 1 base from V and 5 from J; bases not matched to a gene: 2. The CDR3 runs 14 residues. Germline lookup yields CDR1 MNHNY and CDR2 SVGAGI (reference sequence). CDR3 amino acids: CASSYWDSNNEQFF. DNA of the CDR3: TGTGCCAGCAGTTACTGGGACAGCAACAATGAGCAGTTCTTC.

This clonotype was counted at least ten times. This rearrangement joins TRBV5-1 to TRBJ2-5; no clear D. This CDR3 comprises 13 residues. V lost 2 bases and J lost 0, with 5 bases in between. Germline V gene data show CDR1 as SGHRS and CDR2 as YFSETQ. The DNA for the CDR3 is TGCGCCAGCAGCTTAAACGACCAAGAGACCCAGTACTTC. Its translation: CASSLNDQETQYF.